Below, one TCR beta chain is given with its context. This sample is drawn from a study of blood T cells in healthy people across ages. Germline CDR1 is MNHEY and CDR2 is SVGAGI. This CDR3 has 13 amino acids. V lost 2 bases and J 8 bases, leaving 12 bases between the germline ends. Then a second PCR, running roughly 6 to 11 cycles, was carried out with a sample-barcoded 5' primer and a J-beta primer mix. In TCRdb, the 5' RACE reads were re-called with MiXCR into one record per CDR3 protein. The repertoire holds about 1.1 million distinct CDR3 sequences, roughly two fifths seen once, with roughly 14% in the top ten. The donors, healthy Caucasians from Russia, were aged 6 to 90. Extraction yielded at least 5.5 micrograms of total RNA per sample.

The sample taken for sequencing was blood. The receptor was isolated from a man younger than 30 in good health. The J gene is TRBJ1-1, the V gene TRBV6-5, with TRBD1 as a possible D gene (6 bases). The CDR3 here is CASSYGGAGEAFF. CDR3 nucleotide sequence: TGTGCCAGCAGTTACGGGGGGGCAGGCGAAGCTTTCTTT.